The clone carrying this T cell receptor beta chain was picked up a small number of times. Unique molecular identifiers featured in how the TCRbeta library was prepared. TCRdb ran MiXCR on the PCR reads and lists one entry per CDR3 protein. This repertoire shows 800,000 to 1,000,000 distinct CDR3 sequences, about 30% found once; its top ten account for over 25%. The sample comes from a study of T-cell reconstitution after alpha-beta-depleted transplantation in children. The clonotype originates from a boy under two years old who had a stem cell transplant for SCID, so the T cells may come from the graft donor. Sequencing used PBMCs, mostly from graft donor cells, obtained 360 days after TCRalphabeta/CD19-depleted stem cell transplant.

The CDR3 DNA sequence: TGTGCCACCAGCAGAGATCTATTTCGCTCCTACAATGAGCAGTTCTTC. This sequence encodes CATSRDLFRSYNEQFF. The V gene is TRBV15, the J gene TRBJ2-1; no reliable D call. This CDR3 region has 16 residues. The germline gives CDR1 LNHNV, CDR2 YYDKDF (reference sequence). Between the trimmed V and J ends, which lost 0 bases and 0 bases, there was a span of 9 bases.